Sequencing of this T cell receptor (beta chain) was carried out in a study of blood T cell repertoires in COVID-19. Across the study: The United States, Italy and Spain were the sources of the acute and convalescent COVID-19 samples. Nucleic acid was either cDNA or gDNA, and it came from T cells, B-cell-depleted T cells, or PBMCs.

Per the study methods: Amplifying reference gene primers gave estimates of nucleated cell counts. Only in-frame clones appear in the TCRdb table, and some are missing; sequencing was by immunoSEQ multiplex PCR. The V and J calls and the clone size are those of that table, but D and trimming were determined from the DNA. In the table there are 650,000 to 800,000 clones, 80% to 90% of which are singletons. The CDR3 sequence is 16 residues long. Germline CDR1 SQVTM, CDR2 ANQGSEA. The ends were cut back, 4 bases at V and 8 bases at J, with 26 bases in the middle. V and J are TRBV29-1 and TRBJ1-2, with no clear D. Sequencing used peripheral blood. The origin of this receptor is a woman younger than 30 with acute or convalescent COVID-19. CDR3 amino acids: CSVATHLGPRGGGYTF. Here the CDR3 DNA reads TGCAGCGTTGCCACCCATCTTGGCCCTCGAGGAGGCGGCTACACCTTC.